One sample yielded the 6 T cell receptor beta chains listed below, sequenced in a study of cytomegalovirus exposure and HLA in healthy donors listed by TCRdb under 2017. The library came from the immunoSEQ multiplex PCR assay. The multiplex PCR relied on a mix of 60 forward primers for TCR Vbeta segments and 13 reverse primers for TCR Jbeta segments. TCRdb took over this immuneACCESS table, retaining in-frame rearrangements with V and J assigned. Such tables are incomplete; in checked studies, under half of the missing clones stem from an unresolved V gene, and the remainder is unexplained. This sample's clone table shows 200,000 or so clones. The leading ten clones occupy approximately 0.74% of the sample. Sequencing was performed on PBMCs. The receptors stem from a boy aged 10-17 years in good health and CMV-seronegative.

The chain links TRBV12-5 to TRBJ2-2; D unclear. Germline V gene lookup returns CDR1 LGHNT and CDR2 FRNRAP. This CDR3 has 13 residues. V lost 7 bases, J lost 0 bases, and 6 bases lay in between. For the CDR3, the DNA is TGTGCTAGTGTTGGGCCGAACACCGGGGAGCTGTTTTTT. Protein product: CASVGPNTGELFF.

The chain links TRBV5-6 to TRBJ2-7, with D possibly TRBD1 on 5 matching bases. The V gene lost 4 bases and the J gene lost 7 bases, with 15 bases spanning the gap. The CDR3 runs 13 residues. Germline V lookup: CDR1 SGHDT, CDR2 YYEEEE. In DNA, the CDR3 is TGTGCCAGCAGCCTAAGGGCAGGGTGGGAGCAGTACTTC. Its protein is CASSLRAGWEQYF.

The J gene is TRBJ2-5, the V gene TRBV11-2, with TRBD2 matching over 10 bases. The V gene end was trimmed by 5 bases and the J gene end by 7 bases; junction bases not matched to a gene: 7. This CDR3 contains 14 residues. Germline lookup yields CDR1 SGHAT and CDR2 FQNNGV. CDR3 protein: CASSPLAGEGTQYF. The CDR3 DNA follows: TGTGCCAGCAGCCCCCTAGCGGGGGAGGGGACCCAGTACTTC.

The rearrangement joins TRBV18 to TRBJ1-6; no clear D. With 0 bases removed from V and 14 bases from J, the gap between germline ends came to 11 bases. The CDR3 is 13 residues long. Germline loops: CDR1 KGHSH, CDR2 LQKENI. CDR3 DNA sequence: TGTGCCAGCTCACCACCCCGCGGGTCGGCCCTCCACTTT. This encodes CASSPPRGSALHF.

The chain joins TRBV15 to TRBJ2-3, with 13 bases fitting TRBD2. This CDR3 contains 16 residues. Germline CDR1 and CDR2: LNHNV and YYDKDF (reference sequence). V was pared by 5 bases and J by 3 bases, with 5 bases of the junction left unmatched. The CDR3 is CATSGGLAGPTDTQYF. CDR3 DNA sequence: TGTGCCACCAGCGGGGGACTAGCGGGGCCTACAGATACGCAGTATTTT.

The chain links TRBV5-6 to TRBJ2-1, with D possibly TRBD2 on 6 matching bases. With 4 bases removed from V and 9 bases from J, the gap between germline ends came to 17 bases. The germline CDR1 and CDR2 sequences are SGHDT and YYEEEE. The CDR3 has 14 amino acids. The CDR3 protein is CASSQRGTMGEQFF. The CDR3 coding sequence is TGTGCCAGCAGCCAACGGGGGACCATGGGTGAGCAGTTCTTC.